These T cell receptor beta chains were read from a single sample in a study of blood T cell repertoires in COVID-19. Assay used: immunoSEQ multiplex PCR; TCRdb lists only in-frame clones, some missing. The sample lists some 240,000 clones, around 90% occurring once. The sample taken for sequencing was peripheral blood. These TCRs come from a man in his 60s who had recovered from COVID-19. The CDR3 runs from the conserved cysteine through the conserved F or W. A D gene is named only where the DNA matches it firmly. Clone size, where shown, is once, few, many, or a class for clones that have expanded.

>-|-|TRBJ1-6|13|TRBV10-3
TGTGCCATCAGTTCCCAGGGGAATTCACCCCTCCACTTT
CAISSQGNSPLHF
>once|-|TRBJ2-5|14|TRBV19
TGTGCCAGTAGTATACGGACAGTACAAGAGACCCAGTACTTC
CASSIRTVQETQYF
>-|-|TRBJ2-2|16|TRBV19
TGTGCCAGTAGTATCGCGGGGACAGTGAACACCGGGGAGCTGTTTTTT
CASSIAGTVNTGELFF
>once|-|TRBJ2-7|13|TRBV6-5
TGTGCCAGCAGCCTCGGGTCCACCTACGAGCAGTACTTC
CASSLGSTYEQYF
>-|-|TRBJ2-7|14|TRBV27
TGTGCCAGCAGTTTAGGCGCGGTATGGGACGAGCAGTACTTC
CASSLGAVWDEQYF
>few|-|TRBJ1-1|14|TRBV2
TGTGCCAGCAGTCTAAGGGATCGGGGCACTGAAGCTTTCTTT
CASSLRDRGTEAFF
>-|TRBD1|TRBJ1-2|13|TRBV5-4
TGTGCCAGCAGCTGGGGACAGGGTCGAGGCTACACCTTC
CASSWGQGRGYTF
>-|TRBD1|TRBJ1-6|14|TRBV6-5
TGTGCCAGCAGTTCGGACAGGGCGAATTCACCCCTCCACTTT
CASSSDRANSPLHF
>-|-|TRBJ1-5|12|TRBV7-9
TGTGCCAGCAGCCAGGGCGATCAGCCCCAGCATTTT
CASSQGDQPQHF
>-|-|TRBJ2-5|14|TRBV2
TGTGCCAGCAGTGATGGGCACGGGAAAGAGACCCAGTACTTC
CASSDGHGKETQYF
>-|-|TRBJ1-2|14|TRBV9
TGTGCCAGCAGCGCCCAGGGGCAAGTATCGGGCTACACCTTC
CASSAQGQVSGYTF
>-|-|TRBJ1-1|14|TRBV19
TGTGCCAGTAGTATAGTTGCAGAGGGAACTGAAGCTTTCTTT
CASSIVAEGTEAFF
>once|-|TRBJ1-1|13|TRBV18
TGTGCCAGCTCACCACCGCGGGGAACTGAAGCTTTCTTT
CASSPPRGTEAFF
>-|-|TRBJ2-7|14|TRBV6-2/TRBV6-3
TGTGCCAGCAGTTTAACGGACATAATCGGGTTGCAGTACTTC
CASSLTDIIGLQYF
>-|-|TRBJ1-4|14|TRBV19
TGTGCCAGTAGCATCGGGGGGGCGCAAGAAAAACTGTTTTTT
CASSIGGAQEKLFF
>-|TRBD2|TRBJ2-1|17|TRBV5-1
TGCGCCAGCAGCCGCCCGATACTAGCGTCCTCCTACAATGAGCAGTTCTTC
CASSRPILASSYNEQFF
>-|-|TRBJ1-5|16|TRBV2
TGTGCCAGCAGTGAGGGGGGACGAGCACCTAATCAGCCCCAGCATTTT
CASSEGGRAPNQPQHF
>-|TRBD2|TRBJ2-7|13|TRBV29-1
TGCAGCGCTGGGGGGGGTTCCTCCTACGAGCAGTACTTC
CSAGGGSSYEQYF
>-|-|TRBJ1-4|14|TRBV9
TGTGCCAGCAGCCATCAGGGGCCGAATGAAAAACTGTTTTTT
CASSHQGPNEKLFF
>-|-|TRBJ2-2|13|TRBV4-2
TGTGCCAGCAGCCCCCCAGGCGTCGGCGTGCTGTTTTTT
CASSPPGVGVLFF
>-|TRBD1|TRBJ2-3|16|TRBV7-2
TGTGCCAGCAGCCCTGGACAGGGCTGGGGCACAGATACGCAGTATTTT
CASSPGQGWGTDTQYF
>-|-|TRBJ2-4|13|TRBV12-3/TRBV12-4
TGTGCCAGCAGTTTATTCTCCAGGAACATTCAGTACTTC
CASSLFSRNIQYF
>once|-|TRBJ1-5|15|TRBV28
TGTGCCACCATCCTTTCAGAGGGATTGTATCAGCCCCAGCATTTT
CATILSEGLYQPQHF
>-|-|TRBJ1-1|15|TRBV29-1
TGCAGCGTTGCTGGGCTCATCGCCATGAACACTGAAGCTTTCTTT
CSVAGLIAMNTEAFF
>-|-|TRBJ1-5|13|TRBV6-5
TGTGCCAGCAGCCCGTTTAGCAATCAGCCCCAGCATTTT
CASSPFSNQPQHF
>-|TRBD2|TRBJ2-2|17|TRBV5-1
TGCGCCAGCAGCGGGACTAGCGGGAGGACAAACACCGGGGAGCTGTTTTTT
CASSGTSGRTNTGELFF
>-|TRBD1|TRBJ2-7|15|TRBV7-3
TGTGCCAGCAGCTCATACAGGGGGCCCCTCTACGAGCAGTACTTC
CASSSYRGPLYEQYF
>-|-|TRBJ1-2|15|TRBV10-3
TGTGCCATCAGTACCCCGGCGGGGGCGGGCTATGGCTACACCTTC
CAISTPAGAGYGYTF
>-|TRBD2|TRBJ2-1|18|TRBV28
TGTGCCAGCAGTTTATTAGGGGTAGCGGGAGGCCTTAGTAATGAGCAGTTCTTC
CASSLLGVAGGLSNEQFF
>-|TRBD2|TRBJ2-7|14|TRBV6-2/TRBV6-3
TGTGCCAGCAGCCTCCGCGGGAGGGTAAACGAGCAGTACTTC
CASSLRGRVNEQYF
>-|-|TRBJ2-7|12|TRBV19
TGTGCCAGTAGTAGCTACAGTAACGAGCAGTACTTC
CASSSYSNEQYF
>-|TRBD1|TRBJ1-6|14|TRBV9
TGTGCCAGCAGCGTACAGGGGGCTGCTTCACCCCTCCACTTT
CASSVQGAASPLHF
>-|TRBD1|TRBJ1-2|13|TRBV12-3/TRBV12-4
TGTGCCAGCAGCAGACAGGGATCGAGAGACTACACCTTC
CASSRQGSRDYTF
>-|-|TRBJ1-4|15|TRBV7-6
TGTGCCAGCAGCTTAGCCGGACGGGGGAATGAAAAACTGTTTTTT
CASSLAGRGNEKLFF
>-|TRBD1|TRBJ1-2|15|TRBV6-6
TGTGCCAGCAGTTACTTGGGACAGGGGGCGCATGGCTACACCTTC
CASSYLGQGAHGYTF
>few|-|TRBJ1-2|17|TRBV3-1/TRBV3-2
TGTGCCAGCAGCCATCGGACAGTTTGGAGCGGGGGGTATGGCTACACCTTC
CASSHRTVWSGGYGYTF
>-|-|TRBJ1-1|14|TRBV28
TGTGCCAGCACCCCCCACAGAATGAACACTGAAGCTTTCTTT
CASTPHRMNTEAFF
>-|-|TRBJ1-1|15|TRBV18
TGTGCCAGCTCACCGGGGCAGACAGTAAACACTGAAGCTTTCTTT
CASSPGQTVNTEAFF
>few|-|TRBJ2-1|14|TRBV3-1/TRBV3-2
TGTGCCAGCAGCCAGCAGGGGAGTAGTAGTGAGCAGTTCTTC
CASSQQGSSSEQFF
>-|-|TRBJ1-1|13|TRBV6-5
TGTGCCAGCAGAGCCCCAGGGTTCAGTGAAGCTTTCTTT
CASRAPGFSEAFF
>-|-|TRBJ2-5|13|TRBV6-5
TGTGCCAGCAGAGAGAGGAGCAAAGAGACCCAGTACTTC
CASRERSKETQYF
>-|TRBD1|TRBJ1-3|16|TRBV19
TGTGCCAGTAGTCCATCGGGACAGGGATCTGGAAACACCATATATTTT
CASSPSGQGSGNTIYF
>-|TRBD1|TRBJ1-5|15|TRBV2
TGTGCCAGCAAAGTCGACAGGGGCGACAATCAGCCCCAGCATTTT
CASKVDRGDNQPQHF
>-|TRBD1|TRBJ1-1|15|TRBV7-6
TGTGCCAGCAGCGTCGGGACAGGTGTGAACACTGAAGCTTTCTTT
CASSVGTGVNTEAFF
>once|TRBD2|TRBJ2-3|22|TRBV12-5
TGTGCTAGTGGTTTGGGGACTAAGGGACTAGCGGGGGGGCCCGGCTTCACAGATACGCAGTATTTT
CASGLGTKGLAGGPGFTDTQYF
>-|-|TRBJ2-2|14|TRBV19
TGTGCCAGTAGAACTAGGACAGACACCGGGGAGCTGTTTTTT
CASRTRTDTGELFF
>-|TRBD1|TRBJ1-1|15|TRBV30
TGTGCCTGGAGTAGAACAGGGGCTCCGAACACTGAAGCTTTCTTT
CAWSRTGAPNTEAFF
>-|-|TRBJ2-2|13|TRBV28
TGTGCCAGCAGTCAGCGAAACACCGGGGAGCTGTTTTTT
CASSQRNTGELFF
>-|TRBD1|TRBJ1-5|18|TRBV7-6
TGTGCCAGCAGCTTAAGGGACAGGGGGTTTTCGAGCAATCAGCCCCAGCATTTT
CASSLRDRGFSSNQPQHF
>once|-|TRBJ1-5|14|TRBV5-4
TGTGCCAGCAGCTTGGATAAAAGCAATCAGCCCCAGCATTTT
CASSLDKSNQPQHF
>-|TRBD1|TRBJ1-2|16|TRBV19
TGTGCCAGCTCTCCGGGACAGGGCTTCATTAACTATGGCTACACCTTC
CASSPGQGFINYGYTF